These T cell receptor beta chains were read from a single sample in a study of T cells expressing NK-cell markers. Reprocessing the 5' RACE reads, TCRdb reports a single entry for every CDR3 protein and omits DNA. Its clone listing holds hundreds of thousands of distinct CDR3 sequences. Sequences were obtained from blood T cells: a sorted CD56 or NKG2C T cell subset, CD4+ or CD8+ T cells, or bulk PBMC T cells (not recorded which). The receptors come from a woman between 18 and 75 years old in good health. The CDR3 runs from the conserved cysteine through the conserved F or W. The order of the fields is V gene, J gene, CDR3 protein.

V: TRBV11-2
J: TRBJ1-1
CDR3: CASSLVLGVDTEAFF

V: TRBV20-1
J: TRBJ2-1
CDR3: CSASPQRDQQFF

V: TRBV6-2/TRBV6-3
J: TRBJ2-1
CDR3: CASSYRQGEGSYNEQFF

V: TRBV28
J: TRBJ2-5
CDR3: CASSGLYRGPGETQYF

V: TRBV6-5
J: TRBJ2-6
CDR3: CASSYSIGANVLTF

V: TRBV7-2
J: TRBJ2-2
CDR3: CASSFSQGATGELFF

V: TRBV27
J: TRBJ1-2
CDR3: CASSLSKAGEGYTF

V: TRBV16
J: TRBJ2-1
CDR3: CASDRGTGGAEQFF

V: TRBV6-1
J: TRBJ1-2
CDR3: CASRTSADYGYTF

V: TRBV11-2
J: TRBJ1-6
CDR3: CASSLIGTGEIGENSPLHF